The present entry profiles one T cell receptor beta chain with its context. What it binds is not known. TCRdb used MiXCR to reprocess the reads, holding one entry per CDR3 protein. The table records hundreds of thousands of distinct CDR3 sequences, around a third of them present only once. CDR1 and CDR2 (germline): SGHNT, YYREEE (reference sequence). This CDR3 is built from 16 residues. V shed 2 bases and J 3 bases; nucleotides not matched to a gene: 4. These data belong to a study of T cell repertoires in cytomegalovirus infection. Looking at the study overall: As its CMV epitopes, the study selected recently identified HLA-C-restricted and well-studied HLA-B-restricted targets. Shared public TCR beta signatures pointed to both CMV infection and a matching HLA type. Overall study results and limits: Clonotypes of TCR beta that were HLA-C-restricted and CMV-specific dominated the ex vivo response.

The sequences come from cultured PBMCs, collected from culture after CMV antigen stimulation. This clonotype originated in a human donor in good health (CMV status not recorded). Some clones in this sample may be carry-over from other donors' samples. The gene calls are TRBV5-4 and TRBJ2-5, with TRBD2 matching over 13 bases. The DNA for the CDR3 is TGTGCCAGCAGCTTTATAGGACTAGCGGGAGAAGAGACCCAGTACTTC. Its translation is CASSFIGLAGEETQYF.